The T cell receptor (beta chain) described here comes from a study of blood T cell repertoires in COVID-19 (dated by TCRdb to 2018 to 2021). Regarding the study in general: Samples covering the acute and convalescent phases of COVID-19 were provided by collaborators in the United States, Italy and Spain. The prospective study material was composed of cDNA or gDNA derived from T cells, B-cell-depleted T cells, or PBMCs. Subjects who had been exposed to COVID-19, were actively infected with it, or had recovered from it provided the deeply sampled blood TCRbeta repertoires that made up the dataset. The repertoires were released in a freely available public database intended as a resource for research on the immune response to SARS-CoV-2. The samples were drawn from two sources: the first 160 participants of the ongoing ImmuneRACE study, and 1,200 or so subjects contributed by 6 global collaborators. Sample metadata almost always included a de-identified subject ID, COVID-19 status, age in years and sex. HLA class I and class II types, where available, came from metadata supplied by the sample provider rather than from assay-based typing.

Comments on this clone: No antigen is known for it. Within one base of it there is no much larger clone, and no base qualities were kept.

The paper's findings and limits, for the study overall: The quantity of clinical and demographic metadata differed by source and by participant and was supplied without curation.

Measured from the cysteine to the phenylalanine, the CDR3 is 15 residues long. The retained sequence is limited to the CDR3, 45 bases, with the frame set at the first base. The junction shows trimming of 1 base on V and 6 bases on J, and the gene matches do not reach 5 bases of it. As encoded in the germline V gene, CDR1 is SGHTA while CDR2 is FQGNSA. TCRbeta CDR3 regions were amplified from genomic DNA using the immunoSEQ Assay, a bias-controlled multiplex PCR. As for how the authors treated the data: The number of nucleated cells in each sample was estimated from the amplification of reference gene primers within the assay. To quantify the absolute abundance of each unique TCRbeta CDR3 rearrangement, sequence reads were collapsed and filtered. For each sample, productive Simpson clonality was calculated as the square root of Simpson's diversity index over productive rearrangements. In TCRdb, the immuneACCESS table is reduced to in-frame sequences with V and J assigned. These tables do not hold every clone; where another copy was compared, an unresolved V gene accounts for under half, and the others remain unexplained. Clonal size and the V and J genes are those of that table, whereas D and trimming came from the DNA. The sample yields fewer than 250,000 clones; 80% to 90% were counted once. About 2.7% of the sample rests with the top ten.

Whole blood was collected in K2EDTA tubes by collaborating institutions according to the institutions' own protocols. For TCRbeta analysis, collaborator samples were shipped as frozen whole blood, as isolated PBMCs, or as DNA extracted from either sample type. The TCR sequence derives from a woman in her 40s with active or convalescent COVID-19. The specimen was peripheral blood. The chain is assembled from TRBV7-2 and TRBJ2-1; TRBD2 aligns with 8 central bases. The CDR3 amino acid sequence is: CASSLVTGGPNEQFF. In nucleotide form, the sequence is TGTGCCAGCAGCTTAGTGACGGGAGGGCCCAATGAGCAGTTCTTC.